The rows below give T cell receptor beta chains drawn from one sample of a study of blood T cell repertoires in COVID-19. The assay was immunoSEQ multiplex PCR, and TCRdb's table has in-frame clones only and misses some. The sample includes under 350,000 clones, 85% to 90% of them seen just once. Sequencing was done on a sample of peripheral blood. The source is a middle-aged man with acute or convalescent COVID-19. CDR3s include the opening cysteine and the closing phenylalanine or tryptophan. D genes are given only for firm matches. For some rows the clone size is stated as once, few or many, or as a class when expanded; others skip it.

V gene	D gene	J gene	clone size	CDR3 DNA	CDR3 protein
TRBV19	TRBD1	TRBJ1-2	.	TGTGCCAGTAGTCCATTACAGGGGCGAGGCTACACCTTC	CASSPLQGRGYTF
TRBV5-5	TRBD1	TRBJ1-2	.	TGTGCCAGCAGCATCGACAGGGTGGGATATGGCTACACCTTC	CASSIDRVGYGYTF
TRBV5-1	TRBD1	TRBJ1-4	.	TGCGCCAGCAGCCCCGACAGGGCTTGGGAAAAACTGTTTTTT	CASSPDRAWEKLFF
TRBV5-4	TRBD1	TRBJ2-7	.	TGTGCCAGCAGCTTGGGCCGGGACAGGGTATTTCGCGAGCAGTACTTC	CASSLGRDRVFREQYF
TRBV27	TRBD1	TRBJ1-1	.	TGTGCCAGCTCCCCTAGCACAGGGGCTATCACTGAAGCTTTCTTT	CASSPSTGAITEAFF
TRBV20-1	.	TRBJ1-2	.	TGCAGTGCTCACAACGGAGCAGGCTACACCTTC	CSAHNGAGYTF
TRBV4-2	TRBD1	TRBJ2-4	.	TGTGCCAGCAGCCGTTTACAGGGGAGACGGAACATTCAGTACTTC	CASSRLQGRRNIQYF
TRBV7-8	TRBD1	TRBJ1-2	.	TGTGCCAGCAGCTTAGGCGGGACAGGGAGGGGCTACACCTTC	CASSLGGTGRGYTF
TRBV12-5	.	TRBJ1-4	.	TGTGCTAGTGGTCCCACCTCAGGCGTGCAACTGTTTTTT	CASGPTSGVQLFF
TRBV19	.	TRBJ1-5	.	TGTGCCAGTAGTATCCCCAGGGAAGGACAGCCCCAGCATTTT	CASSIPREGQPQHF
TRBV7-8	TRBD1	TRBJ1-2	.	TGTGCCAGCAGCCACAGGGGGCGGGGGTATGGCTACACCTTC	CASSHRGRGYGYTF
TRBV7-2	TRBD1	TRBJ2-1	few	TGTGCCAGCAGCTTACGACAGGGAATGTACAATGAGCAGTTCTTC	CASSLRQGMYNEQFF
TRBV10-2	TRBD2	TRBJ2-1	.	TGCGCCAGCAGTGAGGTTAGCGGGGGGACTGTAAGTGAGCAGTTCTTC	CASSEVSGGTVSEQFF
TRBV5-1	.	TRBJ1-6	.	TGCGCCAGCACACCGAGCTCCTATAATTCACCCCTCCACTTT	CASTPSSYNSPLHF
TRBV4-2	.	TRBJ2-7	once	TGTGCCAGCAGCCAAGGGGATAGCGTCGAGCAGTACTTC	CASSQGDSVEQYF
TRBV11-3	.	TRBJ1-6	.	TGTGCCAGCAGCTCCAGTGCTGATTCACCCCTCCACTTT	CASSSSADSPLHF
TRBV12-5	.	TRBJ2-7	.	TGTGCTAGTGGTCGTCCCTACGAGCAGTACTTC	CASGRPYEQYF
TRBV7-6	.	TRBJ2-1	.	TGTGCCAGCAGCTCTCGGGGACTCTTAATCAATGTCGGCAATGAGCAGTTCTTC	CASSSRGLLINVGNEQFF
TRBV7-6	TRBD2	TRBJ2-1	.	TGTGCCAGCAGCCCTGAAGCGGGGCGCTCCTACAATGAGCAGTTCTTC	CASSPEAGRSYNEQFF
TRBV7-8	.	TRBJ1-1	.	TGTGCCAGCAGCTTAGGTGTCGACATTTTCGAAGCTTTCTTT	CASSLGVDIFEAFF
TRBV7-2	TRBD2	TRBJ2-3	.	TGTGCCAGCAGCAAAAGGGGTAGCGGGCCTAGCACAGATACGCAGTATTTT	CASSKRGSGPSTDTQYF
TRBV7-2	TRBD1	TRBJ1-2	.	TGTGCCAGCAGCCGAGGACAGGTCTATGGCTACACCTTC	CASSRGQVYGYTF
TRBV5-4	.	TRBJ1-1	.	TGTGCCAGCAGCCGCTCGGGATTCAAGAACACTGAAGCTTTCTTT	CASSRSGFKNTEAFF
TRBV7-9	TRBD1	TRBJ1-4	.	TGTGCCAGCAGCTTAAGGACAGGGGATGAAAAACTGTTTTTT	CASSLRTGDEKLFF
TRBV5-1	.	TRBJ2-7	few	TGCGCCAGCAGCGTTAGGAGTAACTCCTACGAGCAGTACTTC	CASSVRSNSYEQYF
TRBV2	TRBD1	TRBJ2-3	.	TGTGCCAGCAGGAGGACAGGGGATACGCAGTATTTT	CASRRTGDTQYF
TRBV5-5	TRBD1	TRBJ1-5	.	TGTGCCAGCAGCTTAGGACAGGGGAGGGGCAATCAGCCCCAGCATTTT	CASSLGQGRGNQPQHF
TRBV6-5	.	TRBJ2-6	once	TGTGCCAGCAGACAGGGAGCTGGGGCCAACGTCCTGACTTTC	CASRQGAGANVLTF
TRBV28	TRBD1	TRBJ1-1	.	TGTGCCAGCAGTTTAGGGGACAGGCGAGGGGGCCTCACTGAAGCTTTCTTT	CASSLGDRRGGLTEAFF
TRBV10-3	.	TRBJ2-7	.	TGTGCCATCAGCGGACAGTTCTCCTACGAGCAGTACTTC	CAISGQFSYEQYF
TRBV19	.	TRBJ1-2	.	TGTGCCAGTAGTATAACAGGGATGGATGGCTACACCTTC	CASSITGMDGYTF
TRBV15	TRBD2	TRBJ2-4	.	TGTGCCACCAGCAGGGCTAGCGGGGGGGCGGACATTCAGTACTTC	CATSRASGGADIQYF
TRBV5-6	TRBD1	TRBJ1-2	.	TGTGCCAGCAGCCTTGACAGGGGCGTTATAGGCTATGGCTACACCTTC	CASSLDRGVIGYGYTF
TRBV27	.	TRBJ2-1	once	TGTGCCAGCAGTCCGTCCCGGGACATTCATGAGCAGTTCTTC	CASSPSRDIHEQFF
TRBV6-1	TRBD1	TRBJ2-5	.	TGTGCCAGCAGTGAAAGGGGACAGGGGTCGGGGAAGACCCAGTACTTC	CASSERGQGSGKTQYF
TRBV6-5	.	TRBJ1-5	.	TGTGCCAGCAGCCTGACAGTACACAGCAATCAGCCCCAGCATTTT	CASSLTVHSNQPQHF
TRBV4-2	.	TRBJ1-3	.	TGTGCCAGCAGCCAAGATAGCGGATACTCTGGAAACACCATATATTTT	CASSQDSGYSGNTIYF
TRBV19	TRBD1	TRBJ1-1	.	TGTGCCAGTAGTATTCGGACAGGAACGAACACTGAAGCTTTCTTT	CASSIRTGTNTEAFF
TRBV28	.	TRBJ1-5	.	TGTGCCAGCAGTTTAGTTTCCGGGAACAGCAATCAGCCCCAGCATTTT	CASSLVSGNSNQPQHF
TRBV5-1	TRBD1	TRBJ1-2	.	TGCGCCAGCAGCTCCACGGACAGGGGTAACTATGGCTACACCTTC	CASSSTDRGNYGYTF
TRBV20-1	TRBD2	TRBJ2-7	.	TGCAGTGCTAGTAAACTTACGGGGGGCTCCTACGAGCAGTACTTC	CSASKLTGGSYEQYF
TRBV19	TRBD1	TRBJ2-7	.	TGTGCCAGTAGTGGGCGGGCGAAGGGGGCGAGGGAGCAGTACTTC	CASSGRAKGAREQYF
TRBV5-6	.	TRBJ1-4	.	TGTGCCAGCAGCTTGGTCCAGGCCGATGAAAAACTGTTTTTT	CASSLVQADEKLFF
TRBV4-2	TRBD2	TRBJ2-1	once	TGTGCCAGCAGCCGCAGCGGGGGAGAATCCTACAATGAGCAGTTCTTC	CASSRSGGESYNEQFF